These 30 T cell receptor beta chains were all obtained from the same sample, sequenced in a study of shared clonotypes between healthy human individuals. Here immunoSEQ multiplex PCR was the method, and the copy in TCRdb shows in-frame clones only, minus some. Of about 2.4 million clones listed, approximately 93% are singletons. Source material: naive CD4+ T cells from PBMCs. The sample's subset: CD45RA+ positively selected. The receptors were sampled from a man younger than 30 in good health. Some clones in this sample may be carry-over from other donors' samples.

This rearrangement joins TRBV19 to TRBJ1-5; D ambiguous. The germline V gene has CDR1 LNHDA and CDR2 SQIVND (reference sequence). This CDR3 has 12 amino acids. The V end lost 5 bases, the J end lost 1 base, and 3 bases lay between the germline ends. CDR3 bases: TGTGCCAGTAGTCTCAGCAATCAGCCCCAGCATTTT. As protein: CASSLSNQPQHF.

The CDR3 protein is CASSLMSQAFF. Written as DNA, the CDR3 is TGTGCCAGCAGCTTAATGTCACAAGCTTTCTTT. J is TRBJ1-1 and V is TRBV7-2, with no clear D. Deletions cut 2 bases from V and 9 bases from J, with 7 bases between. The CDR3 spans 11 residues. CDR1 is SGHTA and CDR2 is FQGNSA in the germline V gene. Combining the CDR3 with reference TRBV7-2 and TRBJ1-1 gives the whole variable domain GAGVSQSPSNKVTEKGKDVELRCDPISGHTALYWYRQSLGQGLEFLIYFQGNSAPDKSGLPSDRFSAERTGGSVSTLTIQRTQQEDSAVYLCASSLMSQAFFGQGTRLTVV.

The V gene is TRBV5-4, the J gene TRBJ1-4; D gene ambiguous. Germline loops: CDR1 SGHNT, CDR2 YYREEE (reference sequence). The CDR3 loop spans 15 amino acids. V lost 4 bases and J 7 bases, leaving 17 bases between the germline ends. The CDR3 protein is CASSPHAGMGEKLFF. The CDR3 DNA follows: TGTGCCAGCAGCCCCCACGCAGGAATGGGTGAAAAACTGTTTTTT.

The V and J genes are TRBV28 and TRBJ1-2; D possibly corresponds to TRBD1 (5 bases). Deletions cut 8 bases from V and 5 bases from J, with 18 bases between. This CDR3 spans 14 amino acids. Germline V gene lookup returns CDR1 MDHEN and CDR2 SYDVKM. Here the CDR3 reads CASVEGSPSYGYTF. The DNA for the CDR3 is TGTGCCAGCGTAGAGGGGTCTCCTAGTTATGGCTACACCTTC.

The CDR3 DNA follows: TGTGCCAGCAGCGACACTAGTACCTACGAGCAGTACTTC. Encoded protein: CASSDTSTYEQYF. This chain joins TRBV5-5 and TRBJ2-7; D may be TRBD2 (5 bases). The CDR3 has 13 residues. V lost 4 bases and J 2 bases, leaving 10 bases between the germline ends. Germline assignment: CDR1 SGHKS and CDR2 YYEKEE (reference sequence).

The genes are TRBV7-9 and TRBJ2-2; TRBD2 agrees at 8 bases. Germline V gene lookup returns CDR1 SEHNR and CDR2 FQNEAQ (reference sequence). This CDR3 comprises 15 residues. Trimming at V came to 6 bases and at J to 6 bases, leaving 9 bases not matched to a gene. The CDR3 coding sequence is TGTGCCAGCAGTTTACTAGCGGAGATCCCCGGGGAGCTGTTTTTT. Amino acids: CASSLLAEIPGELFF.

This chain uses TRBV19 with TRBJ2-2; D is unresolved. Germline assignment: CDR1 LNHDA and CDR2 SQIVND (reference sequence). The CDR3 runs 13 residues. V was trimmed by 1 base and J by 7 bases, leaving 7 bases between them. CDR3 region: CASSIGRGGELFF. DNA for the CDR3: TGTGCCAGTAGTATAGGGAGAGGCGGGGAGCTGTTTTTT.

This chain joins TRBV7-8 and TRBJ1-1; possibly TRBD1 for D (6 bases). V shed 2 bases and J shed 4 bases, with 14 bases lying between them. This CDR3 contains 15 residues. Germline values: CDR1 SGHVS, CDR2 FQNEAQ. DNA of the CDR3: TGTGCCAGCAGCTTACAGGGGCGAGGGGGCACTGAAGCTTTCTTT. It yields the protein CASSLQGRGGTEAFF. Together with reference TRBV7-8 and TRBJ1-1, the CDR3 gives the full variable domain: GAGVSQSPRYKVAKRGQDVALRCDPISGHVSLFWYQQALGQGPEFLTYFQNEAQLDKSGLPSDRFFAERPEGSVSTLKIQRTQQEDSAVYLCASSLQGRGGTEAFFGQGTRLTVV.

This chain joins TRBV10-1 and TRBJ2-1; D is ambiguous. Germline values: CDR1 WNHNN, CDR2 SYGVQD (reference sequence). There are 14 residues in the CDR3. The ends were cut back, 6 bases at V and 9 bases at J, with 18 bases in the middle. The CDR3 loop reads CASSVSSGPTEQFF. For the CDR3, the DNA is TGCGCCAGCAGCGTCTCTTCAGGCCCTACTGAGCAGTTCTTC.

For the CDR3, the DNA is TGTGCCAGCCGGGACTCCCCCAACAATGAGCAGTTCTTC. Translating gives CASRDSPNNEQFF. The V and J genes are TRBV2 and TRBJ2-1, with D perhaps TRBD2 (6 bases). Germline CDR1 SNHLY, CDR2 FYNNEI. Trimming removed 8 bases from V and 5 bases from J, with 13 bases in between. The CDR3 runs 13 residues.

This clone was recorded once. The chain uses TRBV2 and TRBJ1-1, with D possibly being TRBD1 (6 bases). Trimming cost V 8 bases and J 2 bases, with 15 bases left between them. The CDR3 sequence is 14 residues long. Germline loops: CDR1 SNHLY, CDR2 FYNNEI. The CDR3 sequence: CASAVQGLNTEAFF. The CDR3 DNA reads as TGTGCCAGCGCCGTACAGGGTTTAAACACTGAAGCTTTCTTT.

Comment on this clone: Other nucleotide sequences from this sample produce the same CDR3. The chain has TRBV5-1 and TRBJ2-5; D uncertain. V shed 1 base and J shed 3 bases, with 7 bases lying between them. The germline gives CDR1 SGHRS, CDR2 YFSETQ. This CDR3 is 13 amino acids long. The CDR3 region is CASSLLSEETQYF. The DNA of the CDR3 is TGCGCCAGCAGCTTGTTGTCTGAAGAGACCCAGTACTTC. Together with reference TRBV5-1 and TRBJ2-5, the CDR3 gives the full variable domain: KAGVTQTPRYLIKTRGQQVTLSCSPISGHRSVSWYQQTPGQGLQFLFEYFSETQRNKGNFPGRFSGRQFSNSRSEMNVSTLELGDSALYLCASSLLSEETQYFGPGTRLLVL.

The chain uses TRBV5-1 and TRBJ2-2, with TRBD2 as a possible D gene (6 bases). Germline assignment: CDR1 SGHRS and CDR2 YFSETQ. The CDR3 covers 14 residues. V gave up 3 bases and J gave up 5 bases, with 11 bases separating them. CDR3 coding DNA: TGCGCCAGCAGCTATTACGGGAGTACCGGGGAGCTGTTTTTT. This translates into CASSYYGSTGELFF.

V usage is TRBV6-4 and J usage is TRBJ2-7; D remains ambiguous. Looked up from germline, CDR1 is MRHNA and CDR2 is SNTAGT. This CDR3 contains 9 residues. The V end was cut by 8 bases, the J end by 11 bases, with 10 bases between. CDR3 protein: CASLGGKYF. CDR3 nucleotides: TGTGCCAGCCTGGGTGGAAAGTACTTC.

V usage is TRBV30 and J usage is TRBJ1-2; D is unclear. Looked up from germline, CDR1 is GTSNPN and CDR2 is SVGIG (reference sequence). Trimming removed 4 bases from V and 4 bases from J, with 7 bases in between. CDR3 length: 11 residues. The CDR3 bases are TGTGCCTGGAAGGCAGCCTATGGCTACACCTTC. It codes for CAWKAAYGYTF. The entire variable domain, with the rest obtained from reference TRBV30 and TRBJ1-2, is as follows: SQTIHQWPATLVQPVGSPLSLECTVEGTSNPNLYWYRQAAGRGLQLLFYSVGIGQISSEVPQNLSASRPQDRQFILSSKKLLLSDSGFYLCAWKAAYGYTFGSGTRLTVV.

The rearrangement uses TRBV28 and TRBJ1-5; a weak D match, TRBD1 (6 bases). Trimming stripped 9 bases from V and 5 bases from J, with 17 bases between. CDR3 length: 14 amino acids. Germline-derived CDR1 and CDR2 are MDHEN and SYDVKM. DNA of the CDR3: TGTGCCAGGGATAAGTACAGGGAGCATCAGCCCCAGCATTTT. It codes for CARDKYREHQPQHF.

In nucleotides, the CDR3 is TGCAGCGTGTTAGGGCTAGGCAATCAGCCCCAGCATTTT. This encodes CSVLGLGNQPQHF. The chain has TRBV29-1 and TRBJ1-5; D is uncertain. The V gene lost 6 bases and the J gene lost 2 bases, with 11 bases spanning the gap. CDR1 and CDR2 (germline): SQVTM, ANQGSEA. The CDR3 covers 13 residues.

For the CDR3, the DNA is TGTGCCACTTCAATCCCCAGGGGCGGCGATGAAAAACTGTTTTTT. Its protein product is CATSIPRGGDEKLFF. The gene calls are TRBV5-4 and TRBJ1-4, with D maybe TRBD1 (6 bases). This CDR3 comprises 15 residues. Trimming took off 9 bases at V and 6 bases at J, with 21 bases between the two ends. Germline V lookup: CDR1 SGHNT, CDR2 YYREEE (reference sequence).

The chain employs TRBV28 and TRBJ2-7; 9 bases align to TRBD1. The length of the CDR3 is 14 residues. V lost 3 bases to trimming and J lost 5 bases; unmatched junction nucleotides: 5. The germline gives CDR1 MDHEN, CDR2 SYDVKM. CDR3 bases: TGTGCCAGCAGTTTTGGGGACAGGGTCCACGAGCAGTACTTC. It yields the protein CASSFGDRVHEQYF.

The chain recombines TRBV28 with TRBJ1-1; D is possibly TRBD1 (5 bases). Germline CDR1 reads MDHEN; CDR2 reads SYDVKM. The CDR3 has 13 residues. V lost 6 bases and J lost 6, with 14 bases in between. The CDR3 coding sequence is TGTGCCAGCAGGCCGGAGGGGTGGGCTGAAGCTTTCTTT. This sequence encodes CASRPEGWAEAFF.

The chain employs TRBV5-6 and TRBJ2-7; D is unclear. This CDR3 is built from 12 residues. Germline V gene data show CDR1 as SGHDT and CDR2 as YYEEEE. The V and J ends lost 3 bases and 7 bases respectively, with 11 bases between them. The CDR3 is CASSSGPGEQYF. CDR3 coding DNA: TGTGCCAGCAGCTCGGGCCCTGGGGAGCAGTACTTC. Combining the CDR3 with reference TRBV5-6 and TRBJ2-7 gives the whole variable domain DAGVTQSPTHLIKTRGQQVTLRCSPKSGHDTVSWYQQALGQGPQFIFQYYEEEERQRGNFPDRFSGHQFPNYSSELNVNALLLGDSALYLCASSSGPGEQYFGPGTRLTVT.

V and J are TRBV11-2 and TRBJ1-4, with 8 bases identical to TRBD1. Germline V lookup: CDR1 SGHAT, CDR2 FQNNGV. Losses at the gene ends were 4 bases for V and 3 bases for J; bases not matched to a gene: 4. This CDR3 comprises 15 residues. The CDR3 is CASSSNRGANEKLFF. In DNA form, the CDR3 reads TGTGCCAGCAGCTCCAACAGGGGGGCTAATGAAAAACTGTTTTTT.

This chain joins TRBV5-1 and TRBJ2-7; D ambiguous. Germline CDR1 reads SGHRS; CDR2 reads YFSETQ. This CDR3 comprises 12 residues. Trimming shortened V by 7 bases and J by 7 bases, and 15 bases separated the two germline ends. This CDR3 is CASGYGGKEQYF. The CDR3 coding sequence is TGCGCCAGCGGATATGGCGGAAAAGAGCAGTACTTC.

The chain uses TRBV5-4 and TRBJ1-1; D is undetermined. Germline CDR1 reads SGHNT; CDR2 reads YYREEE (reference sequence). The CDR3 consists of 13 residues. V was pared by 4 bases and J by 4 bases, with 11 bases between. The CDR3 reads CASSPGGGTEAFF. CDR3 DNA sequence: TGTGCCAGCAGCCCAGGTGGAGGCACTGAAGCTTTCTTT.

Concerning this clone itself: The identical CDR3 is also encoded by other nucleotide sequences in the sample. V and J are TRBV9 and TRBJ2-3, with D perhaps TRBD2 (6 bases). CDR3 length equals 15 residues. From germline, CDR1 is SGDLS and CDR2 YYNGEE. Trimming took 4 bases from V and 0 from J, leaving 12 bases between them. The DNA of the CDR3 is TGTGCCAGCAGCCCTGGGACTCTTAGCACAGATACGCAGTATTTT. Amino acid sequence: CASSPGTLSTDTQYF.

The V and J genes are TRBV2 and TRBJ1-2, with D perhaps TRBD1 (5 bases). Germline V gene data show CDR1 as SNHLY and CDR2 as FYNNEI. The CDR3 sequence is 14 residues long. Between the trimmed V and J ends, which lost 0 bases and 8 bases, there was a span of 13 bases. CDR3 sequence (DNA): TGTGCCAGCAGTGAAGCCGGGACGATGAGAGGCTACACCTTC. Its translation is CASSEAGTMRGYTF.

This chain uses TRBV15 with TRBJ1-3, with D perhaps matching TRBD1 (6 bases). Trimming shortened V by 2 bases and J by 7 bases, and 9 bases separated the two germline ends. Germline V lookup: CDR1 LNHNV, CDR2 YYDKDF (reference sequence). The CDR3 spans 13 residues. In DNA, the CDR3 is TGTGCCACCAGCAGACCAGGGGCGAACACCATATATTTT. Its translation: CATSRPGANTIYF.

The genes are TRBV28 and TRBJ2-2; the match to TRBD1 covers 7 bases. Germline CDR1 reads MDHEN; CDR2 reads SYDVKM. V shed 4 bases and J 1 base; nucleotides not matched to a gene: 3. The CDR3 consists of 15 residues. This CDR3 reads CASSSTGLNTGELFF. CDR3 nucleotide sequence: TGTGCCAGCAGTTCGACAGGGTTGAACACCGGGGAGCTGTTTTTT.

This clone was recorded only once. The CDR3 sequence is CASSPPVKGGGRTDTQYF. The CDR3 DNA follows: TGCGCCAGCAGCCCGCCTGTTAAGGGGGGAGGGAGGACAGATACGCAGTATTTT. The chain combines TRBV5-1 with TRBJ2-3; possibly TRBD2 for D (7 bases). V was cut by 4 bases and J by 3 bases, with 24 bases left in between. CDR1 SGHRS and CDR2 YFSETQ come from the germline V gene. This CDR3 has 18 amino acids.

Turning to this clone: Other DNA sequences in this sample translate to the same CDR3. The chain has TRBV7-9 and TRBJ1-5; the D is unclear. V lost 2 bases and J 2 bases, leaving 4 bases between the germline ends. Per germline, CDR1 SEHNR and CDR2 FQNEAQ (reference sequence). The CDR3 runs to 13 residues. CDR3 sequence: CASSLTGNQPQHF. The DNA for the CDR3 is TGTGCCAGCAGCTTAACAGGCAATCAGCCCCAGCATTTT.